The text below deals with one T cell receptor (beta chain). The data were taken from a study of blood T cell repertoires in COVID-19. The ends were cut back, 5 bases at V and 0 bases at J, with 9 bases in the middle. CDR3 length: 14 amino acids. Germline CDR1 reads SEHNR; CDR2 reads FQNEAQ (reference sequence). Data came from immunoSEQ multiplex PCR; TCRdb stores just in-frame clones and leaves some out. The sample records approximately 180,000 clones, approximately 89% being singletons. Which cohort a participant joined came from the clinical history participants gave. Each recovered donor of Cohort 3 presented with two negative PCRs, clearance, or symptom resolution.

The material sequenced was PBMCs or T cells enriched from blood (not recorded which). This receptor was obtained from a man aged 35 to 55 who had recovered from COVID-19. The chain uses TRBV7-9 and TRBJ2-3; D not resolved. CDR3 coding DNA: TGTGCCAGCAGCAGCCTAGGTAGCACAGATACGCAGTATTTT. This gives the protein CASSSLGSTDTQYF.